Below, 11 T cell receptor beta chains from the same sample are listed, as sequenced in a study of early T cells in non-severe SARS-CoV-2 infection. Each CDR3 protein gets one entry after TCRdb re-called the 5' RACE reads with MiXCR. The profile covers 25,000 to 30,000 distinct CDR3 sequences, with about 4.1% appearing a single time and around 5.2% taken by the ten largest. Sequencing input: whole blood. These receptors came from an adult who was a healthcare worker with PCR-confirmed SARS-CoV-2 infection or an uninfected control (not recorded which).

This clonotype was observed many times. The chain couples TRBV10-2 to TRBJ2-2; no clear D gene. Trimming pared 6 bases from V and 0 bases from J, leaving 11 bases between. This CDR3 contains 15 residues. CDR1 is WSHSY and CDR2 is SAAADI in the germline V gene. Here the CDR3 reads CASRSASANTGELFF. The DNA for the CDR3 is TGCGCCAGCAGGTCAGCCAGTGCGAACACCGGGGAGCTGTTTTTT.

This clonotype was detected ten times or more. This chain connects TRBV6-5 to TRBJ1-1, with a tentative D call TRBD1 (5 bases). CDR1 is MNHEY, CDR2 SVGAGI, per germline. Between the trimmed V and J ends, which lost 0 bases and 8 bases, there was a span of 16 bases. The length of the CDR3 is 15 residues. Here the CDR3 DNA reads TGTGCCAGCAGTTACTCGGGTTTGGTAGACAGAGAAGCTTTCTTT. It yields the protein CASSYSGLVDREAFF.

This clonotype was seen at least ten times. CDR3 in amino acids: CASSPTGDVMNYGYTF. Written as DNA, the CDR3 is TGTGCCAGCTCACCGACAGGGGACGTGATGAACTATGGCTACACCTTC. V is TRBV18 and J is TRBJ1-2; TRBD1 matches 8 bases. With 3 bases clipped from V and 2 bases from J, the junction kept 8 bases outside the gene matches. Looked up from germline, CDR1 is KGHSH and CDR2 is LQKENI. The CDR3 is 16 residues long.

This clonotype appeared a few times. This chain joins TRBV5-1 and TRBJ1-6, with a possible D match to TRBD1 (6 bases). CDR3 length equals 15 residues. Germline V gene data show CDR1 as SGHRS and CDR2 as YFSETQ. The V end lost 4 bases, the J end lost 2 bases, and 10 bases lay between the germline ends. Here the CDR3 reads CASSPGQPYNSPLHF. DNA of the CDR3: TGCGCCAGCAGCCCTGGACAGCCCTATAATTCACCCCTCCACTTT.

The sample holds a few counts of this clonotype. The rearrangement uses TRBV7-6 and TRBJ1-1; 9 positions agree with TRBD1. There are 14 residues in the CDR3. Germline CDR1 reads SGHVS; CDR2 reads FNYEAQ. With V trimmed by 3 bases and J by 1 base, 0 bases remained unmatched. CDR3 sequence reads: CASSLGQGNTEAFF. Here the CDR3 DNA reads TGTGCCAGCAGCTTGGGACAGGGGAACACTGAAGCTTTCTTT.

This clonotype was seen ten or more times. The CDR3 spells CASRPGPNTEAFF. DNA of the CDR3: TGTGCCAGCAGACCGGGCCCGAACACTGAAGCTTTCTTT. The chain is built from TRBV7-3 and TRBJ1-1; D gene unclear. CDR3 length equals 13 residues. With 6 bases removed from V and 1 base from J, the gap between germline ends came to 9 bases. CDR1 SGHTA and CDR2 FQGTGA come from the germline V gene.

This clonotype showed up many times. The gene calls are TRBV6-5 and TRBJ2-7; maybe TRBD1 (6 bases). V gave up 0 bases and J gave up 2 bases, with 8 bases separating them. Germline V gene data show CDR1 as MNHEY and CDR2 as SVGAGI. The CDR3 contains 14 residues. CDR3 amino acids: CASSYSRTAYEQYF. The CDR3 region has the DNA TGTGCCAGCAGTTACTCGAGGACAGCCTACGAGCAGTACTTC.

Here the CDR3 reads CASKGQGAYEQYF. The DNA for the CDR3 is TGTGCCAGCAAGGGACAGGGGGCCTACGAGCAGTACTTC. The chain is built from TRBV14 and TRBJ2-7; 11 nucleotides agree with TRBD1. The V gene's germline CDR1 is SGHDN and CDR2 FVKESK. V gave up 7 bases and J gave up 2 bases; unmatched junction bases: 1. The length of the CDR3 is 13 residues.

The table lists this clonotype with many counts. J is TRBJ2-7 and V is TRBV28, with 7 nucleotides matching TRBD1. Germline CDR1 and CDR2: MDHEN and SYDVKM. The J segment lost 0 bases and the V segment lost 6 bases, leaving 5 bases of the junction unmatched. This CDR3 is built from 14 residues. The CDR3: CASRRQGDSYEQYF. CDR3 bases: TGTGCCAGCAGAAGACAGGGTGACTCCTACGAGCAGTACTTC.

This clonotype occurred many times. V usage is TRBV10-1 and J usage is TRBJ2-1; no clear D. CDR1 WNHNN and CDR2 SYGVQD come from the germline V gene (reference sequence). The V end was cut by 4 bases, the J end by 1 base, with 8 bases between. The CDR3 is 14 amino acids. The DNA for the CDR3 is TGCGCCAGCAGTGGGACCAGATCCTACAATGAGCAGTTCTTC. Translated, it gives CASSGTRSYNEQFF.

The V gene is TRBV27, the J gene TRBJ2-2; D not resolved. The CDR3 extends over 16 amino acids. V was cut by 5 bases and J by 9 bases, with 22 bases left in between. The germline V gene encodes CDR1 MNHEY and CDR2 SMNVEV (reference sequence). The CDR3 region is CASSPSSPWYPRELFF. The CDR3 bases are TGTGCCAGCAGTCCCTCGTCCCCTTGGTATCCCAGGGAGCTGTTTTTT.